This TCR beta chain derives from a study of immune evolution from preneoplasia to lung adenocarcinoma. Whole-study findings and limits: Compared with EGFR-mutant or double wild-type lesions, KRAS-mutant nodules were more clonal.

A remark on this clone: Its antigen remains unidentified.

Sequencing used immunoSEQ multiplex PCR; TCRdb keeps in-frame clones, though not all of them. The table records more than 6,000 clones, less than 85% of them present only once. Nucleic acids came from premalignant or tumor cells enriched by macro-dissection. This CDR3 spans 19 amino acids. The V segment lost 1 base and the J segment 4 bases; nucleotides outside the gene matches: 11. Per germline, CDR1 SGHVS and CDR2 FNYEAQ. The sample comprised FFPE minimally invasive lung adenocarcinoma tissue. This chain links TRBV7-6 with TRBJ2-6; 9 bases fit TRBD1. This clonotype was obtained from a person between 65 and 80 years old with lung adenocarcinoma. The CDR3 spells CASSLEGTGYLTGANVLTF. In DNA form, the CDR3 reads TGTGCCAGCAGCTTAGAAGGGACAGGGTACTTAACGGGGGCCAACGTCCTGACTTTC. The complete variable domain, with remaining parts taken from reference TRBV7-6 and TRBJ2-6, reads GAGVSQSPRYKVTKRGQDVALRCDPISGHVSLYWYRQALGQGPEFLTYFNYEAQQDKSGLPNDRFSAERPEGSISTLTIQRTEQRDSAMYRCASSLEGTGYLTGANVLTFGAGSRLTVL.